The clone carrying this T cell receptor (beta chain) occurred a few times. Study processing details: Nucleated cell counts were estimated from reference gene primer amplification. Produced via immunoSEQ multiplex PCR; TCRdb's table is partial and in-frame only. V and J calls and clone size are given by that table; D and trimming were obtained from the DNA. Of 100,000 to 150,000 clones detected, approximately 82% appear once; the ten largest clones hold approximately 10%. Trimming shortened V by 2 bases and J by 4 bases, and 9 bases separated the two germline ends. CDR1 is SGHKS and CDR2 is YYEKEE in the germline V gene (reference sequence). The CDR3 is 13 amino acids. This sample was included in a study of blood T cell repertoires in COVID-19. Study overall: Whether acute or convalescent, the COVID-19 samples came from the United States, Italy and Spain. T cells, B-cell-depleted T cells, or PBMCs supplied cDNA or gDNA.

J is TRBJ1-1 and V is TRBV5-5; D not resolved. What was sequenced was peripheral blood. The receptor was isolated from a man aged 55 to 70 with acute or convalescent COVID-19. The CDR3 protein is CASSLRSGTEAFF. The CDR3 coding sequence is TGTGCCAGCAGCTTAAGGAGTGGCACTGAAGCTTTCTTT.